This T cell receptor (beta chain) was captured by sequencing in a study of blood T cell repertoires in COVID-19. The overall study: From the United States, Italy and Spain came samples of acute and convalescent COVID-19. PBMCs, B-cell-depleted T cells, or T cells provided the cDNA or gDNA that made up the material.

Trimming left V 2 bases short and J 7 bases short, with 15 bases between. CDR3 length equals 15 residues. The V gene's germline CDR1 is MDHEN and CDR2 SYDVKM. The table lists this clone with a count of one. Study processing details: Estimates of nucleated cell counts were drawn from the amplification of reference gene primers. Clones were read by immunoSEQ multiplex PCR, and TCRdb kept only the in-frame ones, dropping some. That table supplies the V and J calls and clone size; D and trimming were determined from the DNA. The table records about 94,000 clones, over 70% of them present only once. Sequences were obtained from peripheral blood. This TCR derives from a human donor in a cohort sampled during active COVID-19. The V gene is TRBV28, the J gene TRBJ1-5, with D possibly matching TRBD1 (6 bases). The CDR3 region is CASSLQRRQGQPQHF. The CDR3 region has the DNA TGTGCCAGCAGTTTACAGCGTCGGCAGGGGCAGCCCCAGCATTTT.